The 18 T cell receptor beta chains reported below all come from one sample, sequenced in a study of T cells in narcolepsy. Assay: immunoSEQ multiplex PCR; the TCRdb copy retains only in-frame clones and omits some. The sample lists around 25,000 clones; roughly 83% were seen once. The sample comprised CD45RA- memory CD4+ T cells from PBMCs. These TCRs come from a human donor with narcolepsy.

The chain uses TRBV6-1 and TRBJ1-5; possibly TRBD1 for D (5 bases). The germline V gene encodes CDR1 MNHNS and CDR2 SASEGT. The CDR3 runs to 15 residues. V was pared by 1 base and J by 7 bases, with 14 bases between. The CDR3 coding sequence is TGTGCCAGCAGTGAAGGTCGGGCTCGGGGGCAGCCCCAGCATTTT. Its protein product is CASSEGRARGQPQHF.

The chain has TRBV11-2 and TRBJ1-6; a weak D match, TRBD1 (6 bases). V was pared by 1 base and J by 7 bases, with 17 bases between. Germline assignment: CDR1 SGHAT and CDR2 FQNNGV. The CDR3 has 17 residues. CDR3 bases: TGTGCCAGCAGCTTAGTGGACCCTCAGGGGACAAATTCACCCCTCCACTTT. It yields the protein CASSLVDPQGTNSPLHF.

This clone was seen only once. V gene TRBV9 combines with J gene TRBJ1-1, with D possibly TRBD1 on 5 matching bases. Germline V gives CDR1 SGDLS, CDR2 YYNGEE. V was pared by 0 bases and J by 1 base, with 10 bases between. The CDR3 consists of 15 residues. The CDR3 DNA is TGTGCCAGCAGCGTAGAGAGGGACCGGAACACTGAAGCTTTCTTT. It is translated as CASSVERDRNTEAFF.

The chain couples TRBV4-1 to TRBJ2-2; D remains ambiguous. The CDR3 length is 15 residues. V was shortened by 7 bases and J by 6 bases, with 18 bases between the two germline ends. Germline V lookup: CDR1 MGHRA, CDR2 YSYEKL. As DNA, the CDR3 is TGCGCCAGCACCCTTGTGAGTGGTTCCGCCGGGGAGCTGTTTTTT. It translates to CASTLVSGSAGELFF.

This sequence joins TRBV2 and TRBJ2-5, with TRBD1 matching over 9 bases. V lost 4 bases, J lost 9 bases, and 9 bases stayed unmatched. The germline gives CDR1 SNHLY, CDR2 FYNNEI. CDR3 length: 14 amino acids. The CDR3 region is CASSGTGDPVAQYF. The CDR3 DNA is TGTGCCAGCAGTGGGACAGGGGACCCGGTCGCCCAGTACTTC.

This clone was detected once. V is TRBV29-1 and J is TRBJ2-5; 10 bases align to TRBD1. The V and J ends lost 6 bases and 4 bases, in that order; junction bases with no gene match: 8. This CDR3 is built from 14 residues. Germline CDR1 SQVTM, CDR2 ANQGSEA. The CDR3 sequence is CSVGQGSLAETQYF. The CDR3 nucleotides read TGCAGCGTGGGACAGGGGAGCTTGGCAGAGACCCAGTACTTC.

This chain links TRBV27 with TRBJ1-4, with TRBD1 as a possible D gene (5 bases). The germline gives CDR1 MNHEY, CDR2 SMNVEV (reference sequence). This CDR3 has 15 residues. V dropped 0 bases and J dropped 4 bases, with 9 bases sitting between them. The CDR3 DNA reads as TGTGCCAGCAGTTTATCCAGGGTGGGTAATGAAAAACTGTTTTTT. Translation: CASSLSRVGNEKLFF.

The table lists this clone with a few counts. The J gene is TRBJ1-4, the V gene TRBV28, with 7 bases aligning to TRBD1. J was trimmed by 4 bases and V by 7 bases; bases with no gene match: 9. The CDR3 contains 15 residues. Germline CDR1 is MDHEN and CDR2 is SYDVKM. CDR3 loop: CASISPTGVNEKLFF. The CDR3 DNA sequence: TGTGCCAGCATTTCACCCACAGGGGTTAATGAAAAACTGTTTTTT.

The rearrangement uses TRBV6-6 and TRBJ2-2; D call uncertain. The CDR3 loop spans 15 amino acids. V shed 7 bases and J shed 1 base, with 13 bases lying between them. CDR1 and CDR2 from the germline V gene are MNHNY and SVGAGI (reference sequence). CDR3 protein: CASTLPPGNTGELFF. The CDR3 DNA reads TGTGCCAGCACCTTACCCCCGGGGAACACCGGGGAGCTGTTTTTT.

This rearrangement joins TRBV5-4 to TRBJ2-6, with D tentatively TRBD2 (6 bases). V lost 7 bases to trimming and J lost 2 bases, with 19 bases between them. The V gene's germline CDR1 is SGHNT and CDR2 YYREEE (reference sequence). The CDR3 spans 17 residues. DNA of the CDR3: TGTGCCAGCTCTTTCGGGGGAGGCGTGGCTGGGGCCAACGTCCTGACTTTC. Protein sequence: CASSFGGGVAGANVLTF.

The gene calls are TRBV28 and TRBJ1-5, with 8 bases fitting TRBD1. The CDR3 spans 15 residues. V shed 6 bases, J shed 1 base, and the junction held 5 bases outside the gene matches. Germline V gives CDR1 MDHEN, CDR2 SYDVKM. CDR3 sequence: CASSPQGASNQPQHF. The CDR3 bases are TGTGCCAGCAGCCCCCAGGGGGCGAGCAATCAGCCCCAGCATTTT.

The rearrangement joins TRBV30 to TRBJ1-6, with 8 bases matching TRBD1. Germline values: CDR1 GTSNPN, CDR2 SVGIG (reference sequence). V was pared by 3 bases and J by 8 bases, with 6 bases of the junction left unmatched. CDR3 size: 14 residues. CDR3 nucleotide sequence: TGTGCCTGGAGGAGGACAGGGCGGTATTCACCCCTCCACTTT. It is translated as CAWRRTGRYSPLHF.

This rearrangement joins TRBV27 to TRBJ2-7; D may be TRBD2 (7 bases). The CDR3 has 13 residues. Trimming took off 3 bases at V and 5 bases at J, with 11 bases between the two ends. CDR1 MNHEY and CDR2 SMNVEV come from the germline V gene (reference sequence). The CDR3 sequence is CASSFRGAHEQYF. CDR3 DNA: TGTGCCAGCAGTTTTCGGGGGGCCCACGAGCAGTACTTC.

J is TRBJ2-1 and V is TRBV2, with D unresolved. CDR1 is SNHLY and CDR2 is FYNNEI in the germline V gene. V lost 1 base and J lost 12, with 7 bases in between. This CDR3 has 11 residues. The DNA for the CDR3 is TGTGCCAGCAGTGAAGGGGGTGGGCAGTTCTTC. Protein sequence: CASSEGGGQFF.

On this clone itself: A read error may account for a junction end that differs from germline. The chain couples TRBV6-5 to TRBJ1-4; D perhaps matches TRBD1 (5 bases). Per the germline V gene, CDR1 is MNHEY and CDR2 is SVGAGI. This CDR3 comprises 14 residues. The CDR3 nucleotides read TGTGCCAGCAGGCAGGGAGGGGCTAATAAAAAACTGTTTTTT. This encodes CASRQGGANKKLFF.

This rearrangement joins TRBV6-1 to TRBJ1-5; 7 bases align to TRBD1. CDR1 and CDR2 (germline): MNHNS, SASEGT. With V trimmed by 0 bases and J by 3 bases, 2 bases remained unmatched. The CDR3 is 15 amino acids. CDR3 residues: CASSEAQGNNQPQHF. The CDR3 nucleotides read TGTGCCAGCAGTGAAGCACAGGGGAACAATCAGCCCCAGCATTTT.

The V and J genes are TRBV5-1 and TRBJ1-2; D perhaps matches TRBD1 (5 bases). V lost 3 bases to trimming and J lost 7 bases, with 16 bases between them. This CDR3 is 14 amino acids long. Looked up from germline, CDR1 is SGHRS and CDR2 is YFSETQ. CDR3 loop: CASSSPGGEGGYTF. The CDR3 DNA follows: TGCGCCAGCAGCTCCCCCGGAGGGGAGGGTGGCTACACCTTC. Together with reference TRBV5-1 and TRBJ1-2, the CDR3 gives the full variable domain: KAGVTQTPRYLIKTRGQQVTLSCSPISGHRSVSWYQQTPGQGLQFLFEYFSETQRNKGNFPGRFSGRQFSNSRSEMNVSTLELGDSALYLCASSSPGGEGGYTFGSGTRLTVV.

There are a few counts of this clone. The chain recombines TRBV7-2 with TRBJ1-6; perhaps TRBD1 as D (5 bases). The CDR3 runs to 15 residues. The germline V gene encodes CDR1 SGHTA and CDR2 FQGNSA. Trimming left V 4 bases short and J 4 bases short, with 11 bases between. The CDR3 sequence: CASSWDGGYNSPLHF. Written as DNA, the CDR3 is TGTGCCAGCAGCTGGGACGGCGGATATAATTCACCCCTCCACTTT.